This T cell receptor (beta chain) was retrieved from a study of Graves' ophthalmopathy and Graves' hyperthyroidism. There are many counts of this clonotype. This CDR3 is built from 19 residues. Unmatched junction bases numbered 12, after V lost 3 bases and J lost 0 bases. Germline lookup yields CDR1 LNHDA and CDR2 SQIVND (reference sequence). Amplified material comprised TCR beta CDR3 regions derived from RNA transcripts. RT-PCR was first run with HTBI primers, then multiplex PCR in a second round. TCRdb redid the calling of the multiplex PCR reads with MiXCR, one entry per CDR3 protein. The sample records 450,000 or so distinct CDR3 sequences, around an eighth being singletons.

The sample taken for sequencing was blood. This clonotype was obtained from a woman aged 25 to 45 with Graves' ophthalmopathy. The V call is TRBV19, the J call TRBJ1-5, with TRBD1 matching over 9 bases. In nucleotides, the CDR3 is TGTGCCAGTAGTATTGACCGGGGACAGGGCTGGTATAGCAATCAGCCCCAGCATTTT. It codes for CASSIDRGQGWYSNQPQHF.